One sample yielded the 26 T cell receptor beta chains listed below, sequenced in a study of T-cell reconstitution after alpha-beta-depleted transplantation in children. Unique molecular identifiers were incorporated when the TCRbeta library was constructed. One entry per CDR3 protein, called by TCRdb with MiXCR from the PCR reads. The sample gives tens of thousands of distinct CDR3 sequences, 4% to 5% of which show up once; 18% is in the top ten. Sequencing was performed on PBMCs, mostly from graft donor cells, taken 180 days after TCRalphabeta/CD19-depleted stem cell transplant. The receptors derive from a boy younger than two who had a stem cell transplant for acute myeloid leukemia, so the T cells may come from the graft donor.

This clonotype appeared many times. The chain carries TRBV12-3 or TRBV12-4 and TRBJ2-1; D might be TRBD2 (5 bases). CDR3 length equals 14 residues. Trimming cost V 3 bases and J 3 bases, with 9 bases left between them. This CDR3 reads CASSLAGVYNEQFF. The DNA of the CDR3 is TGTGCCAGCAGTTTGGCCGGGGTCTACAATGAGCAGTTCTTC.

This clonotype was detected ten times or more. V and J are TRBV5-1 and TRBJ2-2, with D perhaps being TRBD1 or TRBD2 (5 bases each). Trimming left V 4 bases short and J 5 bases short, with 18 bases between. Germline CDR1 and CDR2: SGHRS and YFSETQ. This CDR3 has 16 amino acids. DNA of the CDR3: TGCGCCAGCAGCACCCCCCCAAGCTGGGGGACCGGGGAGCTGTTTTTT. Amino acid sequence: CASSTPPSWGTGELFF.

This clonotype was counted at least ten times. This chain joins TRBV20-1 and TRBJ2-1; TRBD2 matches at 11 bases. V shed 5 bases and J 8 bases; nucleotides not matched to a gene: 11. CDR3 length: 15 amino acids. CDR1 is DFQATT and CDR2 is SNEGSKA in the germline V gene (reference sequence). CDR3 amino acids: CSADRRLAGRYEQFF. The CDR3 DNA follows: TGCAGTGCTGATAGAAGACTAGCGGGGAGGTATGAGCAGTTCTTC.

This clonotype was picked up many times. This sequence joins TRBV7-2 and TRBJ1-2; 9 nucleotides match TRBD1. CDR1 is SGHTA and CDR2 is FQGNSA in the germline V gene. V dropped 1 base and J dropped 5; count of bases not matched to a gene: 8. CDR3 size: 16 residues. The CDR3 spells CASSLGGGQGRYGYTF. The CDR3 region has the DNA TGTGCCAGCAGCTTAGGGGGGGGACAGGGACGGTATGGCTACACCTTC. The full variable domain, in which reference TRBV7-2 and TRBJ1-2 provide the parts outside the CDR3, is GAGVSQSPSNKVTEKGKDVELRCDPISGHTALYWYRQSLGQGLEFLIYFQGNSAPDKSGLPSDRFSAERTGGSVSTLTIQRTQQEDSAVYLCASSLGGGQGRYGYTFGSGTRLTVV.

This clonotype was detected ten times or more. The genes are TRBV6-5 and TRBJ2-3; D unresolved. Trimming took 5 bases from V and 1 from J, leaving 13 bases between them. Germline loops: CDR1 MNHEY, CDR2 SVGAGI. The CDR3 sequence is 15 residues long. In nucleotides, the CDR3 is TGTGCCAGCAGTCATCGACGATGGGGCACAGATACGCAGTATTTT. This sequence encodes CASSHRRWGTDTQYF.

This clonotype was seen ten or more times. In DNA, the CDR3 is TGCGCCAGCAGCCCCGAGGGGGCAGATACGCAGTATTTT. It codes for CASSPEGADTQYF. The chain combines TRBV4-1 with TRBJ2-3, with D possibly being TRBD1 (6 bases). Germline lookup yields CDR1 MGHRA and CDR2 YSYEKL. The CDR3 consists of 13 residues. V was cut by 4 bases and J by 4 bases, with 9 bases left in between.

This clonotype was counted ten times or more. V is TRBV5-6 and J is TRBJ2-2; 7 bases map to TRBD1. The CDR3 is 16 amino acids. From germline, CDR1 is SGHDT and CDR2 YYEEEE. Germline trimming cut 1 base from V and 1 base from J; bases unmatched to any gene: 4. The CDR3 nucleotides read TGTGCCAGCAGCTTGTTCAGGACAGGGAACACCGGGGAGCTGTTTTTT. Amino acids: CASSLFRTGNTGELFF.

This clonotype was counted many times. The J gene is TRBJ1-5, the V gene TRBV6-5, with D tentatively TRBD1 (5 bases). Trimming stripped 4 bases from V and 1 base from J, with 14 bases between. Germline CDR1 MNHEY, CDR2 SVGAGI. CDR3 length equals 16 residues. CDR3 sequence (DNA): TGTGCCAGCAGTTCCCCTGGGGGAGGGAGCAATCAGCCCCAGCATTTT. This sequence encodes CASSSPGGGSNQPQHF.

This clonotype was counted at least ten times. The chain joins TRBV4-3 to TRBJ2-3, with 11 bases lining up with TRBD1. This CDR3 comprises 15 residues. J lost 4 bases, V lost 8 bases, and 8 bases had no gene match. Germline V gene data show CDR1 as LGHNA and CDR2 as YSLEER. The CDR3 region has the DNA TGCGCCAGCTCCTCGCAGGGACAGGGGGCAGATACGCAGTATTTT. Residues: CASSSQGQGADTQYF.

This clonotype was detected many times. The chain uses TRBV18 and TRBJ1-1; tentative D call: TRBD1 (5 bases). This CDR3 is built from 15 residues. Trimming shortened V by 1 base and J by 5 bases, and 14 bases separated the two germline ends. Germline V gene sequence: CDR1 KGHSH, CDR2 LQKENI. The DNA of the CDR3 is TGTGCCAGCTCACCACACCCGCAGGGCGGGACTGAAGCTTTCTTT. Its protein is CASSPHPQGGTEAFF.

This clonotype was seen many times. V and J are TRBV12-3 or TRBV12-4 and TRBJ2-7, with a possible D match to TRBD2 (6 bases). V was shortened by 3 bases and J by 3 bases, with 12 bases between the two germline ends. The length of the CDR3 is 14 residues. The CDR3 is CASSLGGRGYEQYF. The CDR3 coding sequence is TGTGCCAGCAGTTTGGGGGGACGGGGCTACGAGCAGTACTTC.

The sample holds many counts of this clonotype. DNA of the CDR3: TGTGCCAGCAGCTTTGATGGGGCCGCTGAAGCTTTCTTT. This translates into CASSFDGAAEAFF. V is TRBV7-9 and J is TRBJ1-1; TRBD1 is a possible D gene (5 bases). Trimming took off 3 bases at V and 6 bases at J, with 11 bases between the two ends. Per the germline V gene, CDR1 is SEHNR and CDR2 is FQNEAQ (reference sequence). The CDR3 sequence is 13 residues long.

The sample holds many counts of this clonotype. This chain links TRBV7-2 with TRBJ2-7; D is unresolved. V was cut by 5 bases and J by 2 bases, with 10 bases left in between. The CDR3 loop spans 13 amino acids. Germline V gives CDR1 SGHTA, CDR2 FQGNSA. As DNA, the CDR3 is TGTGCCAGCAGCCTTCTGGTGACCTACGAGCAGTACTTC. Its protein product is CASSLLVTYEQYF.

This clonotype was observed at least ten times. J is TRBJ1-4 and V is TRBV28, with a possible D match to TRBD1 (6 bases). This CDR3 is built from 14 residues. V gave up 4 bases and J gave up 2 bases, with 8 bases separating them. CDR1 and CDR2 from the germline V gene are MDHEN and SYDVKM. The CDR3 here is CASSSQGTNEKLFF. The DNA for the CDR3 is TGTGCCAGCAGTTCTCAGGGGACTAATGAAAAACTGTTTTTT.

Comments on this clonotype: The missing conserved phenylalanine or tryptophan at the end of this CDR3 makes a read error likely. The gene calls are TRBV19 and TRBJ2-3; D is possibly TRBD1 (6 bases). The V end lost 7 bases, the J end lost 4 bases, and 15 bases lay between the germline ends. The CDR3 runs to 14 residues. Per germline, CDR1 LNHDA and CDR2 SQIVND (reference sequence). DNA of the CDR3: TGTGCCAGTACAAGACAGGACCTCCCAGATACGCAGTATCTT. Residues: CASTRQDLPDTQYL.

This clonotype was observed many times. The chain links TRBV5-1 to TRBJ2-3; 7 positions agree with TRBD1. This CDR3 region has 17 residues. Germline CDR1 is SGHRS and CDR2 is YFSETQ. V shed 4 bases and J 1 base; nucleotides not matched to a gene: 12. In DNA form, the CDR3 reads TGCGCCAGCAGCATCACCCCCGGGACAGCAGGCACAGATACGCAGTATTTT. It translates to CASSITPGTAGTDTQYF.

The V and J genes are TRBV19 and TRBJ2-1, with D possibly TRBD2 on 6 matching bases. Germline V gives CDR1 LNHDA, CDR2 SQIVND (reference sequence). This CDR3 contains 13 residues. V shed 3 bases and J shed 7 bases, with 10 bases lying between them. For the CDR3, the DNA is TGTGCCAGTAGTATCTTGGCGGGGAATGAGCAGTTCTTC. Protein: CASSILAGNEQFF.

At least ten counts were recorded for this clonotype. V gene TRBV20-1 combines with J gene TRBJ2-3; 7 bases align to TRBD1. The CDR3 extends over 16 amino acids. The junction had 7 bases not matched to a gene; V was cut back by 1 base and J by 0 bases. Germline V gene sequence: CDR1 DFQATT, CDR2 SNEGSKA (reference sequence). CDR3 DNA: TGCAGTGCTAGAGCCGGCCGGGACAGAAGCACAGATACGCAGTATTTT. Translated: CSARAGRDRSTDTQYF.

The table lists this clonotype with many counts. A junction end diverges from the germline sequence, so it may reflect a read error. V usage is TRBV12-3 or TRBV12-4 and J usage is TRBJ2-3; D possibly corresponds to TRBD1 (6 bases). CDR3 length: 13 residues. CDR3 protein: CASSLAGADTQYF. CDR3 nucleotides: TGCGCCAGCAGCTTGGCAGGGGCAGATACGCAGTATTTT.

In its sample, this clonotype was seen many times. The V gene is TRBV5-1, the J gene TRBJ2-3; no clear D gene. V shed 0 bases and J shed 0 bases, with 5 bases lying between them. Germline V gives CDR1 SGHRS, CDR2 YFSETQ. The CDR3 spans 14 residues. The CDR3 DNA reads as TGCGCCAGCAGCTTGGGTATTAGCACAGATACGCAGTATTTT. Amino acids: CASSLGISTDTQYF.

The sample holds many counts of this clonotype. CDR3 DNA sequence: TGCAGTGCTAGCGCTGGGACATTTAATTCACCCCTCCACTTT. It yields the protein CSASAGTFNSPLHF. V gene TRBV20-1 combines with J gene TRBJ1-6; weak D call: TRBD1 (6 bases). The CDR3 is 14 residues long. CDR1 is DFQATT, CDR2 SNEGSKA, per germline (reference sequence). Trimming left V 3 bases short and J 6 bases short, with 12 bases between.

Ten or more counts support this clonotype. The chain carries TRBV7-2 and TRBJ1-1; D ambiguous. V lost 3 bases to trimming and J lost 11 bases, with 25 bases between them. The germline CDR1 and CDR2 sequences are SGHTA and FQGNSA. The CDR3 runs to 16 residues. The CDR3 bases are TGTGCCAGCAGCTTCAGATCAGAGGTGGTGACTTCCAGGGCTTTCTTT. This encodes CASSFRSEVVTSRAFF.

This clonotype was observed at least ten times. J is TRBJ2-5 and V is TRBV24-1, with TRBD2 matching over 7 bases. Looked up from germline, CDR1 is KGHDR and CDR2 is SFDVKD. There are 15 residues in the CDR3. Unmatched junction bases numbered 6, after V lost 3 bases and J lost 3 bases. In DNA form, the CDR3 reads TGTGCCACCAGTGATCGAGGGGCGGGGGAAGAGACCCAGTACTTC. The encoded protein is CATSDRGAGEETQYF.

This clonotype was counted only a few times. This chain uses TRBV7-2 with TRBJ1-5; no reliable D call. The V end lost 5 bases, the J end lost 4 bases, and 12 bases lay between the germline ends. This CDR3 has 14 residues. Per the germline V gene, CDR1 is SGHTA and CDR2 is FQGNSA. Here the CDR3 reads CASSPRLWNQPQHF. The CDR3 DNA reads as TGTGCCAGCAGCCCGAGACTGTGGAATCAGCCCCAGCATTTT.

In this sample, this clonotype turned up many times. This chain uses TRBV2 with TRBJ1-2; D is unresolved. V was shortened by 1 base and J by 4 bases, with 10 bases between the two germline ends. The CDR3 has 14 residues. Germline-derived CDR1 and CDR2 are SNHLY and FYNNEI. DNA of the CDR3: TGTGCCAGCAGTGAAGGAGAACTCAGCTATGGCTACACCTTC. Translation: CASSEGELSYGYTF.

This clonotype came up many times. This chain's CDR3 is CASSLTAGSQETQYF. CDR3 nucleotides: TGCGCCAGCAGCTTGACGGCAGGCTCTCAAGAGACCCAGTACTTC. The rearrangement links TRBV5-1 to TRBJ2-5; no clear D gene. The CDR3 contains 15 residues. Germline loops: CDR1 SGHRS, CDR2 YFSETQ. The V gene lost 1 base and the J gene lost 2 bases, with 12 bases spanning the gap.